Sequencing of this T cell receptor (beta chain) was carried out in a study of blood T cells in healthy people across ages. The length of the CDR3 is 15 residues. The germline CDR1 and CDR2 sequences are KGHSH and LQKENI. Then a second PCR, running about 7 to 11 cycles, was carried out with a sample-barcoded 5' primer and a J-beta primer mix. TCRdb re-called the 5' RACE reads with MiXCR, one entry per CDR3 protein. The table lists around 710,000 distinct CDR3 sequences, roughly 47% of them singletons. Sequenced material: blood. The chain carries TRBV18 and TRBJ2-5; D tentatively reads TRBD1 or TRBD2 (5 bases each). The better agreement between TRBJ2-7 and the DNA end casts doubt on the J call. This clonotype was obtained from an older woman in good health. CDR3 coding DNA: TGTGCCAGCTCACCCACTCAGGGACCTTCCTACGAGCAGTACTTC. Amino acid sequence: CASSPTQGPSYEQYF.